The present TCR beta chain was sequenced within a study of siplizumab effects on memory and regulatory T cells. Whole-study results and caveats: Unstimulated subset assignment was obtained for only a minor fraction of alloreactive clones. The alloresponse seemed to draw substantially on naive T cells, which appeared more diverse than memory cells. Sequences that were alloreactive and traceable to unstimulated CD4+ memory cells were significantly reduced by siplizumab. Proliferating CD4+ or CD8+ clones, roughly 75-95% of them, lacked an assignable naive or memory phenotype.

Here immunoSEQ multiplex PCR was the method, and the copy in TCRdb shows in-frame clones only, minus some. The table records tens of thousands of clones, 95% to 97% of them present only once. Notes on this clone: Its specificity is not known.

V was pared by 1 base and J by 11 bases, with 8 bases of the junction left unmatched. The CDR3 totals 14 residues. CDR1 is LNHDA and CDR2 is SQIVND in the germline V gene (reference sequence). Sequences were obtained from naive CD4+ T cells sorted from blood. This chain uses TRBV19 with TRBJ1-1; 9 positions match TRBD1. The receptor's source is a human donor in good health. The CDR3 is CASSIGGTGFGAFF. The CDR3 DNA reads TGTGCCAGTAGTATAGGAGGGACAGGGTTTGGGGCTTTCTTT.